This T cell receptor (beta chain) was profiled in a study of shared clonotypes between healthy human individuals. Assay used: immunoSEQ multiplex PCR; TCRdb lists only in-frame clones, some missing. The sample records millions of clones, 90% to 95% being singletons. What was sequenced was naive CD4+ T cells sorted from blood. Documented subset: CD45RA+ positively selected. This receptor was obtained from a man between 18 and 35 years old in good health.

CDR3 residues: CASSRMWSNTEAFF. CDR3 DNA: TGTGCCAGCAGTAGGATGTGGTCGAACACTGAAGCTTTCTTT. This chain connects TRBV27 to TRBJ1-1; D gene uncertain. V lost 5 bases and J lost 1, with 11 bases in between. The CDR3 is 14 residues long. The V gene's germline CDR1 is MNHEY and CDR2 SMNVEV (reference sequence).